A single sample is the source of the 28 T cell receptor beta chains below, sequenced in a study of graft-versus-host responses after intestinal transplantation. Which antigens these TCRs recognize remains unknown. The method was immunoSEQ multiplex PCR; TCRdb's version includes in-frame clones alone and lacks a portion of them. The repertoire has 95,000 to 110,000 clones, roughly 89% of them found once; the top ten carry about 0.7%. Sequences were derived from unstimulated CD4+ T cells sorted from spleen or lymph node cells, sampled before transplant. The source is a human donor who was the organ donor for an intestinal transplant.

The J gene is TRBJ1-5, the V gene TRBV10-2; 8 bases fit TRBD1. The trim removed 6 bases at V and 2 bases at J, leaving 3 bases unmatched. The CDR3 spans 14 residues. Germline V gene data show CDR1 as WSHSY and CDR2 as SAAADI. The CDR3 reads CASRRGQGNQPQHF. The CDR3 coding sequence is TGCGCCAGCAGAAGGGGACAGGGCAATCAGCCCCAGCATTTT.

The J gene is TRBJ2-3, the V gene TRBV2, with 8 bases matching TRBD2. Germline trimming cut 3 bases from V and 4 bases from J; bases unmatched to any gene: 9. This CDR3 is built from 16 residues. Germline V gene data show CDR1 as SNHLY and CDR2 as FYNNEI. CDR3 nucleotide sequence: TGTGCCAGCAGTGATGGTGGGACTAGTGTCGCAGATACGCAGTATTTT. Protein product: CASSDGGTSVADTQYF.

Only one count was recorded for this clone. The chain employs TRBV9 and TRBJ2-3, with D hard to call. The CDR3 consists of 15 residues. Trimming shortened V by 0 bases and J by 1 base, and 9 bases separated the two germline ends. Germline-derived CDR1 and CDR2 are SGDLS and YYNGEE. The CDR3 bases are TGTGCCAGCAGCGTAGAGCACTCGGGCACAGATACGCAGTATTTT. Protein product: CASSVEHSGTDTQYF.

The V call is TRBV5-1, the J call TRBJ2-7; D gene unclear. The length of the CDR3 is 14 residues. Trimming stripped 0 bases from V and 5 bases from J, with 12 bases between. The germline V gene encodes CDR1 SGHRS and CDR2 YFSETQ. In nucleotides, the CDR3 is TGCGCCAGCAGCTTGGAGAGGATTTACGACGAGCAGTACTTC. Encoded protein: CASSLERIYDEQYF. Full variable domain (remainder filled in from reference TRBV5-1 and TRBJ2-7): KAGVTQTPRYLIKTRGQQVTLSCSPISGHRSVSWYQQTPGQGLQFLFEYFSETQRNKGNFPGRFSGRQFSNSRSEMNVSTLELGDSALYLCASSLERIYDEQYFGPGTRLTVT.

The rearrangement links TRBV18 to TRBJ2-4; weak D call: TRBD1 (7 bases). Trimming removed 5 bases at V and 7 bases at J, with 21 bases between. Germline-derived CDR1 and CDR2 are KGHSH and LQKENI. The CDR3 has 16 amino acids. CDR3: CASSGRLGGGVNIQYF. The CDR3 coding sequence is TGTGCCAGCTCAGGGAGGTTAGGAGGGGGCGTGAACATTCAGTACTTC. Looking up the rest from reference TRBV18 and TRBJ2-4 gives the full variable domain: NAGVMQNPRHLVRRRGQEARLRCSPMKGHSHVYWYRQLPEEGLKFMVYLQKENIIDESGMPKERFSAEFPKEGPSILRIQQVVRGDSAAYFCASSGRLGGGVNIQYFGAGTRLSVL.

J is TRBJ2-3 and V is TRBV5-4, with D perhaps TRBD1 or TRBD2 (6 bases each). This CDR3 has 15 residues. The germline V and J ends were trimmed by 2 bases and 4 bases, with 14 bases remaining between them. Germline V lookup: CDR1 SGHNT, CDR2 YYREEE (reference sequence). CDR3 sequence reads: CASSLGGFRADTQYF. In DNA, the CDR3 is TGTGCCAGCAGCTTAGGGGGGTTTAGGGCAGATACGCAGTATTTT. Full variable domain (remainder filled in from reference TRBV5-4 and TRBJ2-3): ETGVTQSPTHLIKTRGQQVTLRCSSQSGHNTVSWYQQALGQGPQFIFQYYREEENGRGNFPPRFSGLQFPNYSSELNVNALELDDSALYLCASSLGGFRADTQYFGPGTRLTVL.

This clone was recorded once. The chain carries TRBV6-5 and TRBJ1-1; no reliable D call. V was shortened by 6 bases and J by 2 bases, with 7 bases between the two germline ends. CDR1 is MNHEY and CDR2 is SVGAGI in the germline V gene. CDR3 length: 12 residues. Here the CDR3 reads CASSTLNTEAFF. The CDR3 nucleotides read TGTGCCAGCAGCACACTCAACACTGAAGCTTTCTTT.

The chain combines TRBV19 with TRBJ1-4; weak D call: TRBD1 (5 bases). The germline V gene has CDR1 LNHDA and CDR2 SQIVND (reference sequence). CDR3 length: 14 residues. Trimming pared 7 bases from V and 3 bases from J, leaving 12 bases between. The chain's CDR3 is CASNIRGANEKLFF. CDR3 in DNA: TGTGCCAGTAACATTCGAGGGGCTAATGAAAAACTGTTTTTT.

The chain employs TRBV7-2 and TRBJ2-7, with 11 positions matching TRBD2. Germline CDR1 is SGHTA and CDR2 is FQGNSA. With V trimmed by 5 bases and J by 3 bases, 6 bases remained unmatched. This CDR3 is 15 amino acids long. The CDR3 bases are TGTGCCAGCAGCAGGGGACTAGCGGAGATCTACGAGCAGTACTTC. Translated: CASSRGLAEIYEQYF.

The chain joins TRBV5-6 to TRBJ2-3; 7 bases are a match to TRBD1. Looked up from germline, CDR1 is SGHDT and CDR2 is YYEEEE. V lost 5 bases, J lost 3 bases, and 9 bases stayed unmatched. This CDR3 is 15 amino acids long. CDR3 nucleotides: TGTGCCAGCAGTCGACTAACAGGGGCGACAGATACGCAGTATTTT. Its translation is CASSRLTGATDTQYF.

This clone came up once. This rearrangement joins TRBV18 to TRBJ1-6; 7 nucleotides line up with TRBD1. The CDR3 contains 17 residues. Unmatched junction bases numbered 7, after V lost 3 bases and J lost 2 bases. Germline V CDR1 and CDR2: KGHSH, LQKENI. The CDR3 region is CASSPTQGGPYNSPLHF. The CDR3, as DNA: TGTGCCAGCTCACCGACCCAGGGGGGACCCTATAATTCACCCCTCCACTTT.

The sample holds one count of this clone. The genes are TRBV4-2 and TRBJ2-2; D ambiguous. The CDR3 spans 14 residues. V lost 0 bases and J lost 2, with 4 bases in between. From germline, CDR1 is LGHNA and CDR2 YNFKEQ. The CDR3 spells CASSQDYNTGELFF. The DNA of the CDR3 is TGTGCCAGCAGCCAAGACTACAACACCGGGGAGCTGTTTTTT.

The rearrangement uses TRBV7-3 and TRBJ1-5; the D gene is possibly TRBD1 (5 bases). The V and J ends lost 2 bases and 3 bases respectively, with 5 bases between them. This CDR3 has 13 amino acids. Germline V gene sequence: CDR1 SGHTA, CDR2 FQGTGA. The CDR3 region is CASSLGHNQPQHF. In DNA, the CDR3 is TGTGCCAGCAGCTTAGGACACAATCAGCCCCAGCATTTT.

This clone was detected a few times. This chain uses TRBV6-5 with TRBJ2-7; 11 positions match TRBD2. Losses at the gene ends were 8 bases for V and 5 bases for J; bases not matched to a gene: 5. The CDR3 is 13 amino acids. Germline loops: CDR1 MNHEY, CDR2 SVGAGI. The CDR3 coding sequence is TGTGCCAGCGGAACTAGCGGGAGCCACGAGCAGTACTTC. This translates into CASGTSGSHEQYF.

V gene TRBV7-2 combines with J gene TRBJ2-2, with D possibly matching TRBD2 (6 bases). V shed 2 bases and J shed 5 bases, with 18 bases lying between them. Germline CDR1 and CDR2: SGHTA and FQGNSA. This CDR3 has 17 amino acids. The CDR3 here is CASSLLAGRQGTGELFF. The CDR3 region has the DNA TGTGCCAGCAGCTTATTGGCGGGGCGCCAGGGTACCGGGGAGCTGTTTTTT.

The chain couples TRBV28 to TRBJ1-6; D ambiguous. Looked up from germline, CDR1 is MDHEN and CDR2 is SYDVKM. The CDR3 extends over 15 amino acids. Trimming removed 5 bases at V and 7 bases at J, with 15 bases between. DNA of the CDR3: TGTGCCAGCAGTCGCGGATCAGCCGGCAATTCACCCCTCCACTTT. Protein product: CASSRGSAGNSPLHF.

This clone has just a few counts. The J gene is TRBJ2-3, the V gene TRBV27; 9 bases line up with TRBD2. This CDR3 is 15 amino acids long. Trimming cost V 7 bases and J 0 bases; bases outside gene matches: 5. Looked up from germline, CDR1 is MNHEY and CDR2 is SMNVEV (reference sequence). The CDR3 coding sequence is TGTGCCAGCAATTTGGCGGGGGGGAGCACAGATACGCAGTATTTT. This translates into CASNLAGGSTDTQYF.

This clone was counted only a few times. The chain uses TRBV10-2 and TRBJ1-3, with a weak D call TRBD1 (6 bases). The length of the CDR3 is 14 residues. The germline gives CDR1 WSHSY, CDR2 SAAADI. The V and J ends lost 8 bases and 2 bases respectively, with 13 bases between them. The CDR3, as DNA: TGCGCCAGCCTCATCGGGGGCCCTGGAAACACCATATATTTT. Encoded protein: CASLIGGPGNTIYF.

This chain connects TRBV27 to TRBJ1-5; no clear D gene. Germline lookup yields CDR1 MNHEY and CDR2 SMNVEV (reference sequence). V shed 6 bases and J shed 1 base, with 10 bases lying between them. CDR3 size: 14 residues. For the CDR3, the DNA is TGTGCCAGCAGCTATAGGGAAAGCAATCAGCCCCAGCATTTT. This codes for CASSYRESNQPQHF.

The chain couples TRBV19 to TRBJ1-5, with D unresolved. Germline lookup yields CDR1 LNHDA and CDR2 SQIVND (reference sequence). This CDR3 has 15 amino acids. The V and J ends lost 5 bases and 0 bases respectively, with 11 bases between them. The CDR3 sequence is CASSSIAHSNQPQHF. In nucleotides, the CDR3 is TGTGCCAGTAGTTCGATCGCGCATAGCAATCAGCCCCAGCATTTT.

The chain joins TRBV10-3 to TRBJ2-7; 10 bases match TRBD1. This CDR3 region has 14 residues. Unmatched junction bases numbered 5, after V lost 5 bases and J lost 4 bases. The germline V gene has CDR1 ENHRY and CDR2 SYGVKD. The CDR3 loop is CAISPGTGAYEQYF. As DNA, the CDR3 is TGTGCCATCAGTCCCGGGACAGGGGCATACGAGCAGTACTTC.

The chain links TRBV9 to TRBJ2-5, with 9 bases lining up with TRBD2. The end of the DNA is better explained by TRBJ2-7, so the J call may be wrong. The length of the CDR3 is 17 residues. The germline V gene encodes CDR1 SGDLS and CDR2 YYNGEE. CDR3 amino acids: CASSVGISSGASYEQYF. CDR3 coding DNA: TGTGCCAGCAGCGTAGGCATCTCTAGCGGGGCATCCTACGAGCAGTACTTC.

The CDR3 bases are TGTGCCAGCTCACCAGGGCCGGGTCAGCCCCAGCATTTT. As protein: CASSPGPGQPQHF. The gene calls are TRBV18 and TRBJ1-5; D is uncertain. CDR1 and CDR2 from the germline V gene are KGHSH and LQKENI. The CDR3 totals 13 residues. V was cut by 2 bases and J by 6 bases, with 8 bases left in between.

CDR3 protein: CAISESLAPPYNEQFF. CDR3 nucleotide sequence: TGTGCCATCAGTGAGTCTTTAGCGCCTCCCTACAATGAGCAGTTCTTC. The chain combines TRBV10-3 with TRBJ2-1; a weak D match, TRBD2 (5 bases). V was cut by 0 bases and J by 2 bases, with 11 bases left in between. This CDR3 contains 16 residues. Germline-derived CDR1 and CDR2 are ENHRY and SYGVKD.

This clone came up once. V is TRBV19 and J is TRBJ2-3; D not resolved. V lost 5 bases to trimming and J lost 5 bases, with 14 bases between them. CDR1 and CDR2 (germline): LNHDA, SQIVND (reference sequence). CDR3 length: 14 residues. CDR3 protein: CASSVSRKVDTQYF. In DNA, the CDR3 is TGTGCCAGTAGTGTCTCCAGGAAGGTAGATACGCAGTATTTT.

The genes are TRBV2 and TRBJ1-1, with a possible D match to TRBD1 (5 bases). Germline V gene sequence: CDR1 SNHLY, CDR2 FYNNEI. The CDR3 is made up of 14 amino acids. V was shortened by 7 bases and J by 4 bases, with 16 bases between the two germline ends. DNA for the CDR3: TGTGCCAGCATGTTCAGGGTGGTTGGCACTGAAGCTTTCTTT. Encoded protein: CASMFRVVGTEAFF.

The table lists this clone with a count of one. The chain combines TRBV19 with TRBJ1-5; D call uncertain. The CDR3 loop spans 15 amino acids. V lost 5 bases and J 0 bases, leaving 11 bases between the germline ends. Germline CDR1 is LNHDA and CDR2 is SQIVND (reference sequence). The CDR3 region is CASSPPAYSNQPQHF. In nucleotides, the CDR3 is TGTGCCAGTAGTCCCCCAGCATATAGCAATCAGCCCCAGCATTTT.

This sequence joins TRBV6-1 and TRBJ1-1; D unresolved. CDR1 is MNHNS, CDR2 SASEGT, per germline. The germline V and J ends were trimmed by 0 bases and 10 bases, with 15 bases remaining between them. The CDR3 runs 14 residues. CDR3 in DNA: TGTGCCAGCAGTGAAGCTCAACCGGGGATAGTAGCTTTCTTT. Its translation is CASSEAQPGIVAFF.